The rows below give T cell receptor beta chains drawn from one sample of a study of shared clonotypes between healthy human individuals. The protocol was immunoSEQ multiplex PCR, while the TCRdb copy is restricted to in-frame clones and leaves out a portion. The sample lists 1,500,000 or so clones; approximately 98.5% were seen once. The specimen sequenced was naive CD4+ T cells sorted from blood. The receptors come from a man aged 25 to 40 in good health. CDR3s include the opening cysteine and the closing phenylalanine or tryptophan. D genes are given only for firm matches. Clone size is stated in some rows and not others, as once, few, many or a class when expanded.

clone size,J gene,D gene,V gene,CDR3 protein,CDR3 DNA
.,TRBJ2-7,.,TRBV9,CASSPATGSEQYF,TGTGCCAGCAGCCCCGCGACAGGAAGCGAGCAGTACTTC
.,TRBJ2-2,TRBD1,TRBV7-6,CASSAYAGGRTGELFF,TGTGCCAGCAGCGCCTACGCAGGGGGCCGCACCGGGGAGCTGTTTTTT
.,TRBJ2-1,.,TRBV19,CASSKGSEQFF,TGTGCCAGTAGTAAGGGATCTGAGCAGTTCTTC
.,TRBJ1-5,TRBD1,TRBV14,CASRHRDRLYGGGNHSNQPQHF,TGTGCCAGCAGACACCGGGACAGATTGTATGGAGGGGGTAACCATAGCAATCAGCCCCAGCATTTT
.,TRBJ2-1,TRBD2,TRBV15,CATSGLTSGRYNEQFF,TGTGCCACCAGCGGACTAACTAGCGGGAGATACAATGAGCAGTTCTTC
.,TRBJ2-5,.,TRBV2,CASSDLVETQYF,TGTGCCAGCAGTGACCTAGTAGAGACCCAGTACTTC
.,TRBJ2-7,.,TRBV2,CASSETGEQYF,TGTGCCAGCAGCGAAACAGGGGAGCAGTACTTC
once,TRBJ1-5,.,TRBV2,CASSEGVTSNQPQHF,TGTGCCAGCAGTGAAGGAGTAACTAGCAATCAGCCCCAGCATTTT
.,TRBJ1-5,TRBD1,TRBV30,CAWSVGGDRDPVGNQPQHF,TGTGCCTGGAGTGTAGGGGGGGACAGGGATCCTGTGGGCAATCAGCCCCAGCATTTT
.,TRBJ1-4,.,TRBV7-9,CASSPGSYEKLFF,TGTGCCAGCAGCCCCGGGTCTTATGAAAAACTGTTTTTT
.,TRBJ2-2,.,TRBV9,CASSVSLTGELFF,TGTGCCAGCAGCGTAAGTCTCACCGGGGAGCTGTTTTTT
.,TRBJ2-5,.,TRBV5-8,CASSSTETQYF,TGTGCCAGCAGCTCGACCGAGACCCAGTACTTC
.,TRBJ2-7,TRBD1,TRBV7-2,CASSFDRGGYEQYF,TGTGCCAGCAGCTTCGACAGGGGGGGCTACGAGCAGTACTTC
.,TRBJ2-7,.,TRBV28,CASSLLRTMLSGEQYF,TGTGCCAGCAGTTTATTGCGGACAATGCTCTCCGGCGAGCAGTACTTC
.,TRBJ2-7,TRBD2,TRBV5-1,CASSPGLIYEQYF,TGCGCCAGCAGCCCGGGACTAATTTACGAGCAGTACTTC
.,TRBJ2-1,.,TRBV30,CAWSVLGRRSSYNEQFF,TGTGCCTGGAGTGTACTGGGGCGGAGGAGCTCCTACAATGAGCAGTTCTTC
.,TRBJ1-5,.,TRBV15,CATSLGAGSNQPQHF,TGTGCCACCAGCCTTGGGGCAGGGAGCAATCAGCCCCAGCATTTT
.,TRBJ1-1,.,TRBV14,CASSQEGRPEAFF,TGTGCCAGCAGCCAAGAAGGTAGGCCTGAAGCTTTCTTT
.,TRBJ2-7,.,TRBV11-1,CASSFNLGAYEQYF,TGTGCCAGCAGCTTCAACCTGGGGGCCTACGAGCAGTACTTC
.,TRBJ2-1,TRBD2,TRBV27,CASSSPFGRDEQFF,TGTGCCAGCAGTTCCCCGTTCGGGAGGGATGAGCAGTTCTTC
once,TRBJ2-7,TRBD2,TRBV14,CASSSRLAGFANEQYF,TGTGCCAGCAGCTCTCGACTAGCGGGATTTGCGAACGAGCAGTACTTC
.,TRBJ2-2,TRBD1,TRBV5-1,CASSLEPGQGTGELFF,TGCGCCAGCAGCTTAGAACCGGGACAGGGCACCGGGGAGCTGTTTTTT
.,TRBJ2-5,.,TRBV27,CASSQPASETQYF,TGTGCCAGCAGCCAGCCAGCGTCGGAGACCCAGTACTTC
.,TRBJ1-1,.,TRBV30,CAWSAVNTEAFF,TGTGCCTGGAGTGCAGTGAACACTGAAGCTTTCTTT
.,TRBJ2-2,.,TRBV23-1,CASRLPHRPGASTGELFF,TGCGCCAGCAGACTCCCCCACCGCCCAGGGGCGAGCACCGGGGAGCTGTTTTTT
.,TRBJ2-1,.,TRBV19,CASTYTKTGRHEQFF,TGTGCCAGTACCTATACGAAGACAGGGAGGCATGAGCAGTTCTTC
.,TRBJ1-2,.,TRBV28,CASSFGQGIAEGYTF,TGTGCCAGCAGTTTTGGGCAGGGGATAGCGGAGGGCTACACCTTC
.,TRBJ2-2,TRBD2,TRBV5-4,CASSSGLARGAGELFF,TGTGCCAGCAGCTCTGGACTAGCGAGGGGAGCCGGGGAGCTGTTTTTT
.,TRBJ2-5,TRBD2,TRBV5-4,CASSFGGVETQYF,TGTGCCAGCAGCTTCGGGGGGGTAGAGACCCAGTACTTC
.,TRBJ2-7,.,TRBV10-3,CAISELEVYRYEQYF,TGTGCCATCAGTGAGCTAGAGGTTTACCGCTACGAGCAGTACTTC
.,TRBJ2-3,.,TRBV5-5,CASSRGPNTDTQYF,TGTGCCAGCAGCCGGGGACCGAACACAGATACGCAGTATTTT
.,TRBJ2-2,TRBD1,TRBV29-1,CSVEKQGAGELFF,TGCAGCGTTGAGAAACAGGGGGCCGGGGAGCTGTTTTTT
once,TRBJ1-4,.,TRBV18,CASSTTGQKAEKLFF,TGTGCCAGCTCAACTACAGGGCAGAAGGCTGAAAAACTGTTTTTT
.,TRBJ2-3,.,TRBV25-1,CASSASGFWTDTQYF,TGTGCCAGCAGTGCTTCAGGGTTTTGGACAGATACGCAGTATTTT
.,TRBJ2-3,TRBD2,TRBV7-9,CASSRSGSGTDTQYF,TGTGCCAGCAGTCGGAGCGGGAGCGGCACAGATACGCAGTATTTT
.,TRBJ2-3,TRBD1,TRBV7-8,CASSPGTVFTDTQYF,TGTGCCAGCAGCCCGGGGACAGTTTTCACAGATACGCAGTATTTT
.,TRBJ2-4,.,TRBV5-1,CASSLFQGRGDIQYF,TGCGCCAGCAGCTTGTTTCAGGGGCGTGGAGACATTCAGTACTTC
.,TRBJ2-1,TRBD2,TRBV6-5,CASSVGLAAYNEQFF,TGTGCCAGCAGTGTGGGACTAGCGGCATACAATGAGCAGTTCTTC
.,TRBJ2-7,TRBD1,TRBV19,CASSNGNGQGSSEQYF,TGTGCCAGTAGTAATGGTAACGGACAGGGAAGCAGCGAGCAGTACTTC
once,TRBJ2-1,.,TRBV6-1,CASSEVGPYEQFF,TGTGCCAGCAGTGAAGTGGGGCCCTATGAGCAGTTCTTC
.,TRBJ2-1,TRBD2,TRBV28,CASSSSWASGSYNEQFF,TGTGCCAGCAGTTCGTCTTGGGCTAGCGGGAGCTACAATGAGCAGTTCTTC
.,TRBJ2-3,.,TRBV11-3,CASSLGGLTDTQYF,TGTGCCAGCAGCTTAGGAGGGTTGACAGATACGCAGTATTTT
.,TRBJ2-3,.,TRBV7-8,CASSLVRGSFADTQYF,TGTGCCAGCAGCTTAGTTCGGGGGTCTTTCGCAGATACGCAGTATTTT
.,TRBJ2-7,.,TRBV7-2,CASSQGTDPAGEQYF,TGTGCCAGCAGCCAAGGGACGGACCCTGCGGGAGAGCAGTACTTC
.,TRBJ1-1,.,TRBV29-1,CSVVSLGNTEAFF,TGCAGCGTTGTATCTTTAGGAAACACTGAAGCTTTCTTT
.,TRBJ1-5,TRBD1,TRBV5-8,CASSLGTGASDQPQHF,TGTGCCAGCAGCTTGGGGACAGGGGCATCCGATCAGCCCCAGCATTTT
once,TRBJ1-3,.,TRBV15,CATSRDRAGDGNTIYF,TGTGCCACCAGCAGAGATCGGGCAGGGGATGGAAACACCATATATTTT
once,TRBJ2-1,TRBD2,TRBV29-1,CSVGLAGGRGEQFF,TGCAGCGTCGGACTAGCGGGAGGAAGGGGTGAGCAGTTCTTC
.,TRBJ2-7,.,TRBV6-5,CASSYTYRLDYEQYF,TGTGCCAGCAGTTACACTTATCGTTTGGACTACGAGCAGTACTTC
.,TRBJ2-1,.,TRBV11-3,CASSDRLGGSNEQFF,TGTGCCAGCAGCGACCGACTAGGGGGAAGCAATGAGCAGTTCTTC
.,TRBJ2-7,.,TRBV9,CASSQGTLSTYEQYF,TGTGCCAGCAGCCAGGGGACGCTTAGTACCTACGAGCAGTACTTC
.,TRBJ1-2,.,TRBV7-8,CASSLVTSAGHGYTF,TGTGCCAGCAGCTTAGTGACGTCAGCAGGTCATGGCTACACCTTC
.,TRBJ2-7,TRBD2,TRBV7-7,CASRGRREGSSYEQYF,TGTGCCAGCAGAGGGCGGCGGGAGGGGAGCTCCTACGAGCAGTACTTC
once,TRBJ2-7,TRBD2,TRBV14,CASSPGLYNEQYF,TGTGCCAGCAGCCCGGGACTATATAACGAGCAGTACTTC